The 13 T cell receptor beta chains in this list originate from one sample, sequenced in a study of metastatic and nonmetastatic thyroid tumors. TCRdb re-called clones from the PCR reads using MiXCR. This repertoire shows about 50,000 clones, less than 5% found once; its top ten account for 8.5% to 10%. Thyroid surgery took place with no prior treatment in any patient. The source material was blood. These receptors came from a female donor with papillary thyroid cancer or a benign thyroid nodule (not recorded which). Some clones in this sample may be carry-over from other donors' samples.

Only a few counts were recorded for this clone. The V and J genes are TRBV19 and TRBJ1-5, with a possible D match to TRBD1 (5 bases). CDR3 length equals 14 residues. V was trimmed by 2 bases and J by 1 base, leaving 6 bases between them. CDR1 and CDR2 (germline): LNHDA, SQIVND (reference sequence). This CDR3 reads CASSIRGSNQPQHF. The CDR3 DNA follows: TGTGCCAGTAGTATACGGGGGAGCAATCAGCCCCAGCATTTT. The whole variable domain, remainder taken from reference TRBV19 and TRBJ1-5, is DGGITQSPKYLFRKEGQNVTLSCEQNLNHDAMYWYRQDPGQGLRLIYYSQIVNDFQKGDIAEGYSVSREKKESFPLTVTSAQKNPTAFYLCASSIRGSNQPQHFGDGTRLSIL.

This clone was recorded only once. The junction departs from germline at one end; a sequencing error may be responsible. The chain carries TRBV6-2 or TRBV6-3 and TRBJ2-1; 9 bases are a match to TRBD2. CDR1 and CDR2 from the germline V gene are MNHEY and SVGEGT. The CDR3 covers 15 residues. The chain's CDR3 is CARSFSGGANNEQFF. The CDR3 region has the DNA TGTGCCCGCAGCTTTAGCGGGGGAGCCAACAATGAGCAGTTCTTC.

The sample holds many counts of this clone. The junction does not match germline at one end; this may be a read error. CDR3 amino acids: CASSALAGGPDAQYF. CDR3 bases: TGTGCCAGCAGTGCACTAGCGGGAGGGCCAGATGCGCAGTATTTT. The gene calls are TRBV6-1 and TRBJ2-3, with TRBD2 matching 13 bases. The germline V gene encodes CDR1 MNHNS and CDR2 SASEGT. This CDR3 region has 15 residues.

The gene calls are TRBV4-2 and TRBJ2-7; either TRBD1 or TRBD2 may supply D (5 bases each). Germline V CDR1 and CDR2: LGHNA, YNFKEQ. This CDR3 region has 13 residues. Trimming took 0 bases from V and 6 from J, leaving 9 bases between them. CDR3 sequence (DNA): TGTGCCAGCAGCCAAGATGGGGGTAGCGAGCAGTACTTC. Protein product: CASSQDGGSEQYF.

This clone is medium-sized (0.01 to 0.1%) within its sample. The V call is TRBV6-1, the J call TRBJ2-7; 8 bases line up with TRBD2. This CDR3 comprises 15 residues. Trimming cost V 2 bases and J 3 bases; bases outside gene matches: 6. Germline values: CDR1 MNHNS, CDR2 SASEGT. As DNA, the CDR3 is TGTGCCAGCAGTGAATGGGGACTAGAAGACTACGAGCAGTACTTC. Its protein is CASSEWGLEDYEQYF.

In this sample, this clone turned up many times. The chain recombines TRBV14 with TRBJ2-1; D ambiguous. V was cut by 1 base and J by 16 bases, with 14 bases left in between. The CDR3 spans 12 residues. Germline CDR1 is SGHDN and CDR2 is FVKESK. CDR3 sequence reads: CASSQGVTQVFF. The DNA of the CDR3 is TGTGCCAGCAGCCAAGGTGTGACCCAGGTCTTCTTC.

This clone was seen a few times. The chain links TRBV6-1 to TRBJ1-1; maybe TRBD1 (6 bases). CDR3 size: 15 residues. The germline CDR1 and CDR2 sequences are MNHNS and SASEGT. Trimming took 5 bases from V and 1 from J, leaving 14 bases between them. The chain's CDR3 is CASSRKGGQNTEAFF. CDR3 DNA: TGTGCCAGCAGTCGCAAGGGGGGGCAGAACACTGAAGCTTTCTTT.

This clone came up many times. V is TRBV7-9 and J is TRBJ1-2, with D maybe TRBD1 (5 bases). Germline V gives CDR1 SEHNR, CDR2 FQNEAQ (reference sequence). The V end lost 5 bases, the J end lost 4 bases, and 11 bases lay between the germline ends. The CDR3 spans 13 residues. In DNA, the CDR3 is TGTGCCAGCAGCCAGGGACTGCCCTATGGCTACACCTTC. It codes for CASSQGLPYGYTF.

This clone was found many times. The same CDR3 can be traced to other DNA sequences in this sample. The chain employs TRBV2 and TRBJ2-5; 9 bases fit TRBD2. CDR3 length: 18 residues. Germline V gene lookup returns CDR1 SNHLY and CDR2 FYNNEI. With 1 base clipped from V and 0 bases from J, the junction kept 9 bases outside the gene matches. Written as DNA, the CDR3 is TGTGCCAGCAGTGAAGAGGGGGGGGCTAGCGGGAACCAAGAGACCCAGTACTTC. Amino acids: CASSEEGGASGNQETQYF.

There are many counts of this clone. The rearrangement links TRBV6-2 or TRBV6-3 to TRBJ2-7, with 9 bases fitting TRBD2. CDR1 and CDR2 from the germline V gene are MNHEY and SVGEGT. Trimming took 5 bases from V and 2 from J; bases not matched to a gene: 7. This CDR3 has 15 amino acids. Here the CDR3 reads CASSDLAGEAYEQYF. The CDR3 region has the DNA TGTGCCAGCAGTGATTTAGCGGGGGAGGCCTACGAGCAGTACTTC.

Ten or more counts support this clone. The chain carries TRBV19 and TRBJ1-5; D ambiguous. The ends were cut back, 3 bases at V and 0 bases at J, with 9 bases in the middle. From germline, CDR1 is LNHDA and CDR2 SQIVND (reference sequence). The CDR3 spans 15 residues. In nucleotides, the CDR3 is TGTGCCAGTAGTATTGGAGGAGATAGCAATCAGCCCCAGCATTTT. This sequence encodes CASSIGGDSNQPQHF.

This clone showed up many times. The chain links TRBV6-1 to TRBJ1-1; maybe TRBD1 (5 bases). This CDR3 has 15 residues. V gave up 5 bases and J gave up 1 base, with 14 bases separating them. Germline lookup yields CDR1 MNHNS and CDR2 SASEGT. The CDR3, as DNA: TGTGCCAGCAGTAAAGGATACAGGCCGAACACTGAAGCTTTCTTT. Encoded protein: CASSKGYRPNTEAFF.

This clone was observed many times. J is TRBJ2-6 and V is TRBV3-1; no reliable D call. The V gene lost 5 bases and the J gene lost 4 bases, with 18 bases spanning the gap. Looked up from germline, CDR1 is LGHDT and CDR2 is YNNKEL (reference sequence). This CDR3 is built from 17 residues. CDR3 DNA sequence: TGTGCCAGCAGCTATGGACGGCCCGTCTGGGGGGCCAACGTCCTGACTTTC. Encoded protein: CASSYGRPVWGANVLTF.